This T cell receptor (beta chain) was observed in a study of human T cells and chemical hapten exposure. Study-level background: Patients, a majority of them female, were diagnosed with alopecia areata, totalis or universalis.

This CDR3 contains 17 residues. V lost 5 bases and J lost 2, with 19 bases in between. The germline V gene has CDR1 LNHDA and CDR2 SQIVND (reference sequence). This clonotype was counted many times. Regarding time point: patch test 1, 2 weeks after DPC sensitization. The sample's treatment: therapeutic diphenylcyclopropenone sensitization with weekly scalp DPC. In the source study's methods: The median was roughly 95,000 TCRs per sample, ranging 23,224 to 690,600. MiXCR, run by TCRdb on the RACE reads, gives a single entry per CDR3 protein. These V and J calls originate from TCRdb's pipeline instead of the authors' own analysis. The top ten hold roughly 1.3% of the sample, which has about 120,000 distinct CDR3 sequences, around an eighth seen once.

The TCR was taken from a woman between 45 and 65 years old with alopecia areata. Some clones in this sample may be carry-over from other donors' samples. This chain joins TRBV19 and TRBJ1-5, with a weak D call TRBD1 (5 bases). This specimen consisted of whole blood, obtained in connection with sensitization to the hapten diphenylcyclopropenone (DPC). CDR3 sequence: CASSAGSGIRGNQPQHF. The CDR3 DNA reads TGTGCCAGTAGTGCCGGTTCAGGAATCAGGGGCAATCAGCCCCAGCATTTT.